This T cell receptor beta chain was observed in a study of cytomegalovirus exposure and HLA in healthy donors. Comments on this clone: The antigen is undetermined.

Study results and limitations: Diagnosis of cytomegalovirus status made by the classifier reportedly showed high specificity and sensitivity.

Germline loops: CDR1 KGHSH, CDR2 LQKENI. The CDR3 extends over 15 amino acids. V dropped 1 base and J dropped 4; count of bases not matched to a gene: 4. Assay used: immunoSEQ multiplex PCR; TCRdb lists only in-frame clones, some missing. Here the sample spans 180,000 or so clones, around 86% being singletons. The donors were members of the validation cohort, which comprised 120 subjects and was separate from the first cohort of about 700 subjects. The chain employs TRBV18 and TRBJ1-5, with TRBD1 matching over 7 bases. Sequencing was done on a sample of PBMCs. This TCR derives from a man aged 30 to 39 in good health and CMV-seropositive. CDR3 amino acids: CASSPRQGGNQPQHF. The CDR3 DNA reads TGTGCCAGCTCACCACGACAGGGAGGGAATCAGCCCCAGCATTTT.